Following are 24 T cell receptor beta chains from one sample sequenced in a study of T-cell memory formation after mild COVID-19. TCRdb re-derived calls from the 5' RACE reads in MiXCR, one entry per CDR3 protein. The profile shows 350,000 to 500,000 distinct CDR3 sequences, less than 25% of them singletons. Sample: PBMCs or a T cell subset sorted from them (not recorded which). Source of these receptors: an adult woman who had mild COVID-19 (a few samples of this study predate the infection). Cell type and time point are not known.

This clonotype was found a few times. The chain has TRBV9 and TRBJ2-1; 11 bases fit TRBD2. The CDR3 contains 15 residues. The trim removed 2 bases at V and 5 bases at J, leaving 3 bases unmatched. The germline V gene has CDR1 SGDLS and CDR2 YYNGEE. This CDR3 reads CASSVTSGTDNEQFF. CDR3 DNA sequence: TGTGCCAGCAGCGTGACTAGCGGGACCGACAATGAGCAGTTCTTC.

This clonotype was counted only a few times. The CDR3 coding sequence is TGTGCCAGCAGTAGCGACACCTTAGTGGAGACCCAGTACTTC. Translated, it gives CASSSDTLVETQYF. The chain employs TRBV12-3 or TRBV12-4 and TRBJ2-5; D gene unclear. Trimming removed 5 bases at V and 5 bases at J, with 15 bases between. The CDR3 loop spans 14 amino acids.

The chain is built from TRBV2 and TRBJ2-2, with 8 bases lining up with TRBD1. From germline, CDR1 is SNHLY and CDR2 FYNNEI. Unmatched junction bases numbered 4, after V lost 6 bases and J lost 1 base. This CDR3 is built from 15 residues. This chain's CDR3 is CASREQGVNTGELFF. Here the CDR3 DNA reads TGTGCCAGCAGAGAACAGGGGGTGAACACCGGGGAGCTGTTTTTT.

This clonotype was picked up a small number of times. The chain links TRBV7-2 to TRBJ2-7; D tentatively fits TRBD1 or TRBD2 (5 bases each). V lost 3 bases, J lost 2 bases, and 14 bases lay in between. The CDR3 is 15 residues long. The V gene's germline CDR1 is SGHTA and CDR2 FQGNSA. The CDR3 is CASSFHPGRTYEQYF. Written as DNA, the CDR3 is TGTGCCAGCAGCTTTCATCCGGGACGCACCTACGAGCAGTACTTC.

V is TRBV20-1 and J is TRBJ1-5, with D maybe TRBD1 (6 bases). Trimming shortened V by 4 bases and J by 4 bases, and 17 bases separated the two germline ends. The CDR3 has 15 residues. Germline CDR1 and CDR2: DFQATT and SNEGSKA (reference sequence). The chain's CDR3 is CSATKTGTMNQPQHF. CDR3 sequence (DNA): TGCAGTGCTACAAAAACCGGGACAATGAATCAGCCCCAGCATTTT.

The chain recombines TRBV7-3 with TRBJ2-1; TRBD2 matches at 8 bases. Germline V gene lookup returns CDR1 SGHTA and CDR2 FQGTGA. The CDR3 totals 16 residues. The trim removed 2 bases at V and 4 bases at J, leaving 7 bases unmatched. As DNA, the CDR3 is TGTGCCAGCAGCTTAGGTAGCGGGGTGTCATACAATGAGCAGTTCTTC. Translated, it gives CASSLGSGVSYNEQFF.

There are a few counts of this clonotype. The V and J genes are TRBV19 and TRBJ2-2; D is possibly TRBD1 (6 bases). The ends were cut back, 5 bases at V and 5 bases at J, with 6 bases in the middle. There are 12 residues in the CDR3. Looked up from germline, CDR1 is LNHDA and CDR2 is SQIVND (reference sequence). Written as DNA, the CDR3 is TGTGCCAGTAGTGGGACAACCGGGGAGCTGTTTTTT. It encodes CASSGTTGELFF.

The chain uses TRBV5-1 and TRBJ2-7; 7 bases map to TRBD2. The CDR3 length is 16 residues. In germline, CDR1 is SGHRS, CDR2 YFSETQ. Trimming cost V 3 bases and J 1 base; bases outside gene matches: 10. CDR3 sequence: CASSSIGGGLSYEQYF. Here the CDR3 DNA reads TGCGCCAGCAGCTCGATTGGCGGGGGTCTTTCCTACGAGCAGTACTTC.

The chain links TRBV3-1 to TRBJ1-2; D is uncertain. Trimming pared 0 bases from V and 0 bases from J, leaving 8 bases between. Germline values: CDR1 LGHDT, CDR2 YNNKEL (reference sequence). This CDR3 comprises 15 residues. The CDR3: CASSQDSHANYGYTF. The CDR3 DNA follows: TGTGCCAGCAGCCAAGATAGCCACGCTAACTATGGCTACACCTTC.

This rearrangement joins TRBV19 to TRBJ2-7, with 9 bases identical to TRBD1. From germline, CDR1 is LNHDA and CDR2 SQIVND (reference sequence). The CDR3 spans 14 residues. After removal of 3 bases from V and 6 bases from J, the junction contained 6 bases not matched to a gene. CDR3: CASSMTGGSGEQYF. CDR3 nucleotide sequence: TGTGCCAGTAGTATGACAGGGGGTTCGGGCGAGCAGTACTTC.

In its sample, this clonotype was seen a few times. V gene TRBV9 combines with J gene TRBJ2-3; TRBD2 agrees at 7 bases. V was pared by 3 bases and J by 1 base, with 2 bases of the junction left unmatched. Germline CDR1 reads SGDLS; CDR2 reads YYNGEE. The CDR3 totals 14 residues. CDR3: CASSALAGTDTQYF. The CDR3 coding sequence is TGTGCCAGCAGCGCCCTAGCGGGCACAGATACGCAGTATTTT.

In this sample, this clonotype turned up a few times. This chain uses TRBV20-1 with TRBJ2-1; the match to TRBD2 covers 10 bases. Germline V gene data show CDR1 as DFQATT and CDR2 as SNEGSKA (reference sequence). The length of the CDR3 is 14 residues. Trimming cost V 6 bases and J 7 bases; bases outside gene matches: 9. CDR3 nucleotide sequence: TGCAGTGCACCCCGGGCTAGCGGGAGTAATGAGCAGTTCTTC. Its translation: CSAPRASGSNEQFF.

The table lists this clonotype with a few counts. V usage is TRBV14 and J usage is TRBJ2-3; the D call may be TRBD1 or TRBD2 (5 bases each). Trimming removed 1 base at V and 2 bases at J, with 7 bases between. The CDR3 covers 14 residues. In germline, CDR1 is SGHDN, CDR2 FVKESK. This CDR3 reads CASSQGGATDTQYF. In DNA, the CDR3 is TGTGCCAGCAGCCAAGGAGGGGCCACAGATACGCAGTATTTT.

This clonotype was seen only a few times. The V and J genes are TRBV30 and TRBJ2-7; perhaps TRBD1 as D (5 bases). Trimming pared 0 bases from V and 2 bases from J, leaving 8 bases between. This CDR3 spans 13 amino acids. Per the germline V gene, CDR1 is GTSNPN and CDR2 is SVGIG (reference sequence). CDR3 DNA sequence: TGTGCCTGGAGTGTACAGGTAACCTACGAGCAGTACTTC. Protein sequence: CAWSVQVTYEQYF.

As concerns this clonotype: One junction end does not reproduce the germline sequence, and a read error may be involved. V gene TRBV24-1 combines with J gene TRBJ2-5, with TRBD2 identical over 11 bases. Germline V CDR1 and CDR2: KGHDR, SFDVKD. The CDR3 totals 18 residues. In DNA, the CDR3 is TGTGCCACCAGTGATAAACTAGCGGGAGTGGGCGGCCAAGGGACCCAGTACTTC. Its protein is CATSDKLAGVGGQGTQYF.

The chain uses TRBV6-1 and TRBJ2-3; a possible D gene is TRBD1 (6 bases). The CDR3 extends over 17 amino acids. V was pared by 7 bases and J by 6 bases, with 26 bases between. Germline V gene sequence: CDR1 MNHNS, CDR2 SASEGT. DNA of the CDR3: TGTGCCAGCACCACCTTCTGGGACATAAGCCATCGGGATACGCAGTATTTT. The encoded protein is CASTTFWDISHRDTQYF.

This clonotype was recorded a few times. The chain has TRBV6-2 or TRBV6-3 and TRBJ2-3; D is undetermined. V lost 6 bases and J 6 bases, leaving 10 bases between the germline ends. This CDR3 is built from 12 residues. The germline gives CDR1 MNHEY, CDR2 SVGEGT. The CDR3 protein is CASRDPLDTQYF. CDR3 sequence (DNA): TGTGCCAGCAGAGACCCCCTGGATACGCAGTATTTT.

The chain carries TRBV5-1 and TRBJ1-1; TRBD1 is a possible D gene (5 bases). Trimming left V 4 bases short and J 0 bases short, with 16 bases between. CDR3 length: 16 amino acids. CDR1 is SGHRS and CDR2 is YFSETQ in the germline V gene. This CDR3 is CASSPAGVHMNTEAFF. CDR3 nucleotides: TGCGCCAGCAGCCCCGCGGGGGTCCACATGAACACTGAAGCTTTCTTT.

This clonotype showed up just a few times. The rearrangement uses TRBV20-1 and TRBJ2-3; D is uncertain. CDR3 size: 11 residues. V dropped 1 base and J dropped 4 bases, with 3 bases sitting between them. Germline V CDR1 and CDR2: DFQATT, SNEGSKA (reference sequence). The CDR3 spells CSARGSDTQYF. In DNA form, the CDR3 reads TGCAGTGCTAGAGGATCAGATACGCAGTATTTT.

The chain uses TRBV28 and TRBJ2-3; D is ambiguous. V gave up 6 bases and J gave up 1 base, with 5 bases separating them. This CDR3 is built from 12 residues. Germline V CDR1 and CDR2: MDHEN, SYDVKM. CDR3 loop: CASRPGTDTQYF. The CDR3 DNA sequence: TGTGCCAGCAGGCCGGGCACAGATACGCAGTATTTT.

The CDR3 loop is CASSLHPGDNYGYTF. The CDR3 DNA follows: TGTGCCAGCAGCTTACACCCGGGGGATAACTATGGCTACACCTTC. The rearrangement links TRBV7-8 to TRBJ1-2, with D perhaps matching TRBD1 (5 bases). Germline CDR1 and CDR2: SGHVS and FQNEAQ. This CDR3 is built from 15 residues. Trimming shortened V by 2 bases and J by 1 base, and 11 bases separated the two germline ends.

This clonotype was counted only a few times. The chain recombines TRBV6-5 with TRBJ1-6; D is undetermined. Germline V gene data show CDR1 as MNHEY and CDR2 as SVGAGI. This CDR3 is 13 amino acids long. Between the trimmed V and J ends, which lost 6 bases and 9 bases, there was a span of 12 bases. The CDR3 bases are TGTGCCAGCAGCTCCCGGGCGGGTTCACCCCTCCACTTT. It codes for CASSSRAGSPLHF.

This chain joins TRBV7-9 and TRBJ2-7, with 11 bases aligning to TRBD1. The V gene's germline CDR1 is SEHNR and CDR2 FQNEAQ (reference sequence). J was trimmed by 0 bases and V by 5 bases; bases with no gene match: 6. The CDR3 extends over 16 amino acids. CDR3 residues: CASSGDRGIDSYEQYF. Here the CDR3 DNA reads TGTGCCAGCAGCGGGGACAGGGGGATAGACTCCTACGAGCAGTACTTC. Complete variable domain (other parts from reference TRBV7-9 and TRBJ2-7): DTGVSQNPRHKITKRGQNVTFRCDPISEHNRLYWYRQTLGQGPEFLTYFQNEAQLEKSRLLSDRFSAERPKGSFSTLEIQRTEQGDSAMYLCASSGDRGIDSYEQYFGPGTRLTVT.

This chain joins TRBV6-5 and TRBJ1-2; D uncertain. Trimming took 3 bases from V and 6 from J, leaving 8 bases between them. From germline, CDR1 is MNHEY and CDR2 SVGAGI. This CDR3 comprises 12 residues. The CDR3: CASSYLGNGYTF. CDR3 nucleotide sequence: TGTGCCAGCAGTTATTTGGGCAATGGCTACACCTTC.